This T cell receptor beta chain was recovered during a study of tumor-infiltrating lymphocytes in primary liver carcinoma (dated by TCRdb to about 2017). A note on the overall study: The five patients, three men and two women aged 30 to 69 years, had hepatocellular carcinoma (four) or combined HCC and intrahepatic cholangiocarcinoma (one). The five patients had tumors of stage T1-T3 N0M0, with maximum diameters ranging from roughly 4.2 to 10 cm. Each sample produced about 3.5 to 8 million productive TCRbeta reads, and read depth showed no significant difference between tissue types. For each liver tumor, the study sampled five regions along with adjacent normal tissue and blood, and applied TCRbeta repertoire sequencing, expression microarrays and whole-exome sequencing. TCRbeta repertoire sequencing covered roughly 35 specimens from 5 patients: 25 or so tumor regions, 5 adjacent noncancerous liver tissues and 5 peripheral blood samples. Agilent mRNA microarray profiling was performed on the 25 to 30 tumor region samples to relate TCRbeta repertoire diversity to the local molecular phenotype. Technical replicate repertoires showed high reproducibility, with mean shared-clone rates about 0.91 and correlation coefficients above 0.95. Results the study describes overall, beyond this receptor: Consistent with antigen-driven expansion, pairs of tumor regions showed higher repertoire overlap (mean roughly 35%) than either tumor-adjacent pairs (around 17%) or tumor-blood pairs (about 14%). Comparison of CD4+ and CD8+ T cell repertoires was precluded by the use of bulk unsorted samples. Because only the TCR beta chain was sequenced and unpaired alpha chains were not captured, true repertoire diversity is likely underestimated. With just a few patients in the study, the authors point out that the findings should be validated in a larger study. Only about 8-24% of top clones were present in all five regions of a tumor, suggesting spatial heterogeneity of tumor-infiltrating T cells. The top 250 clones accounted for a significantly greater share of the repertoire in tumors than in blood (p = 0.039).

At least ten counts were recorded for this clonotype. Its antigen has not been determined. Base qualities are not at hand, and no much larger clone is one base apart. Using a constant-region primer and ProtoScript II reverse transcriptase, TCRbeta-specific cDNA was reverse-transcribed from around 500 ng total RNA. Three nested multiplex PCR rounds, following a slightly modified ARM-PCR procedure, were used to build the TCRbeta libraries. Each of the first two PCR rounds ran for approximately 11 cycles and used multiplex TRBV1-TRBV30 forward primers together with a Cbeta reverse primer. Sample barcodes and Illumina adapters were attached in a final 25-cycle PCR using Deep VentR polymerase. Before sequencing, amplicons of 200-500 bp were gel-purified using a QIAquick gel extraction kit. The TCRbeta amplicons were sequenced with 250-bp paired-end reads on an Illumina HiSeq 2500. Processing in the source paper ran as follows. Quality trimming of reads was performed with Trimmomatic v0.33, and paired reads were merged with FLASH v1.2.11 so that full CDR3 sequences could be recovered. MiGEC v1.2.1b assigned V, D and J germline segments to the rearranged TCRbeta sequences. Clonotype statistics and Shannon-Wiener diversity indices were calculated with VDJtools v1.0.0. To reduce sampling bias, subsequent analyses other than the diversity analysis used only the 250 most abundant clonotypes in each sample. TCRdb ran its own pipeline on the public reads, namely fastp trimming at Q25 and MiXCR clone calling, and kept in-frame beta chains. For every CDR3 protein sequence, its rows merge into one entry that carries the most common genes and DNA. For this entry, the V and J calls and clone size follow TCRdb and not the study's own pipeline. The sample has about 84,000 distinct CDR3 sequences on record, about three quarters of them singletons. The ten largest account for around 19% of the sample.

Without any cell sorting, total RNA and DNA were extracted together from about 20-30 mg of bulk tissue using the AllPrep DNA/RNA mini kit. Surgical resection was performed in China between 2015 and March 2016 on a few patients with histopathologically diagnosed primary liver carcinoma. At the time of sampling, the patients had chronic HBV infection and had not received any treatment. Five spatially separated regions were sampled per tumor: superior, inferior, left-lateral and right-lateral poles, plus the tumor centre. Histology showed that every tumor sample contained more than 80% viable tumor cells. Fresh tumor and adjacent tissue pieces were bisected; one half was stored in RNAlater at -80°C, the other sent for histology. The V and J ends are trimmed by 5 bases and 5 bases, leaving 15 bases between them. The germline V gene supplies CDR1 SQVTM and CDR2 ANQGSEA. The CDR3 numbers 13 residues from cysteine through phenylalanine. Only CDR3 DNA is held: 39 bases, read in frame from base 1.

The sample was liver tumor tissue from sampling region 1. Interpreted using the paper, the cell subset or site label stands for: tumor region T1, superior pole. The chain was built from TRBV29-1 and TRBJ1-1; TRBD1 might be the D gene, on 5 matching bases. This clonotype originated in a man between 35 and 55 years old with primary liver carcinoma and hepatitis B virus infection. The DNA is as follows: TGCAGCGTTCCGTCAGGGTCGAGTACTGAAGCTTTCTTT. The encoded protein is CSVPSGSSTEAFF.